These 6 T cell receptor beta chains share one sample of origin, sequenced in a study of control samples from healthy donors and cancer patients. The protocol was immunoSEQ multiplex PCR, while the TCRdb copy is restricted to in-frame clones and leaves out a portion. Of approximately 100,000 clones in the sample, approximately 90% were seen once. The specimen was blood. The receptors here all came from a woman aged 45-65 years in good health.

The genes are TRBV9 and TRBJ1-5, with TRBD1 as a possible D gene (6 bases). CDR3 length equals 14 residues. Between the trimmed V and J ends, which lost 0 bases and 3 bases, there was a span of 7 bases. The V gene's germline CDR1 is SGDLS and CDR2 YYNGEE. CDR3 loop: CASSVDRDNQPQHF. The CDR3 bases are TGTGCCAGCAGCGTAGACAGGGACAATCAGCCCCAGCATTTT.

In DNA, the CDR3 is TGTGCCAGCAGTGAAGTAAGAGGGAACTATGGCTACACCTTC. It specifies CASSEVRGNYGYTF. The chain recombines TRBV2 with TRBJ1-2; D remains unclear. Germline V gene sequence: CDR1 SNHLY, CDR2 FYNNEI. The CDR3 has 14 residues. V lost 1 base and J lost 2, with 8 bases in between.

The CDR3 DNA reads as TGTGCCAGCAAGGTACAGGGGGAGTACTACGAGCAGTACTTC. It encodes CASKVQGEYYEQYF. V and J are TRBV2 and TRBJ2-7; 8 bases are shared with TRBD1. J lost 3 bases, V lost 7 bases, and 8 bases had no gene match. Germline loops: CDR1 SNHLY, CDR2 FYNNEI. This CDR3 has 14 residues.

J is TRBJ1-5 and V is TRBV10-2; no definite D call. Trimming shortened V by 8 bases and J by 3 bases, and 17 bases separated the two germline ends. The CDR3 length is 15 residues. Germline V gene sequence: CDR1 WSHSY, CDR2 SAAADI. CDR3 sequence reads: CASSRSGADNQPQHF. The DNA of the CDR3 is TGCGCCAGCTCCCGATCGGGCGCGGACAATCAGCCCCAGCATTTT.

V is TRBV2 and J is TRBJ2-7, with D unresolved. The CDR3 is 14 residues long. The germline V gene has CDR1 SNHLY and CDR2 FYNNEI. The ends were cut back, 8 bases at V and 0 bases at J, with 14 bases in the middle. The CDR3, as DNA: TGTGCCAGCGGCTTTGACTCATACTCCTACGAGCAGTACTTC. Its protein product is CASGFDSYSYEQYF.

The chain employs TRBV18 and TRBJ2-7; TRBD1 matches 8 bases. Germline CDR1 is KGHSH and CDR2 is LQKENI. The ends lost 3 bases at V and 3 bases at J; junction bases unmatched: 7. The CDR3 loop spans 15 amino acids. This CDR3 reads CASSPWTGQLYEQYF. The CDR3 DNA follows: TGTGCCAGCTCACCCTGGACAGGGCAACTCTACGAGCAGTACTTC.